This T cell receptor beta chain was sequenced for a study of T cell responses to AZD1222 COVID-19 vaccine. Only in-frame clones appear in the TCRdb table, and some are missing; sequencing was by immunoSEQ multiplex PCR. The data contain about 150,000 clones, about 90% of them seen just once; the ten biggest clones take up under 4.5%. The sequencing here drew on peripheral blood, taken on day 0 of AZD1222 vaccination. The TCR sequence derives from an adult in good health.

CDR3 DNA sequence: TGTGCCAGCAGACCCACCGACAGGGCCCCGTGGGAAAAACTGTTTTTT. Amino acid sequence: CASRPTDRAPWEKLFF. The chain carries TRBV7-9 and TRBJ1-4, with TRBD1 identical over 7 bases. J gave up 8 bases and V 6 bases, and 15 bases lay outside the gene matches. This CDR3 comprises 16 residues. Germline V CDR1 and CDR2: SEHNR, FQNEAQ (reference sequence).